Reported below is one TCR beta chain. TCRdb's copy holds only in-frame clones and misses some; the assay was immunoSEQ multiplex PCR. The data hold around 150,000 clones, with 80% observed a single time. This specimen belongs to a study of cytotoxic CD8 clonotypes in ibrutinib-treated CLL. Study-level background: The samples contained 260,000 or so productive templates on average. They also contained an average of about 91,000 productive rearrangements.

The clonotype comes from a human donor with chronic lymphocytic leukemia. The sample was PBMCs, taken after 36 months of ibrutinib treatment.

The CDR3 nucleotides read TGTGCCAGCAGTTCCGGGACAGAAGACACCGGGGAGCTGTTTTTT. Residues: CASSSGTEDTGELFF. V is TRBV6-5 and J is TRBJ2-2; 7 positions agree with TRBD1. Germline-derived CDR1 and CDR2 are MNHEY and SVGAGI. J lost 3 bases, V lost 4 bases, and 5 bases had no gene match. The CDR3 covers 15 residues.